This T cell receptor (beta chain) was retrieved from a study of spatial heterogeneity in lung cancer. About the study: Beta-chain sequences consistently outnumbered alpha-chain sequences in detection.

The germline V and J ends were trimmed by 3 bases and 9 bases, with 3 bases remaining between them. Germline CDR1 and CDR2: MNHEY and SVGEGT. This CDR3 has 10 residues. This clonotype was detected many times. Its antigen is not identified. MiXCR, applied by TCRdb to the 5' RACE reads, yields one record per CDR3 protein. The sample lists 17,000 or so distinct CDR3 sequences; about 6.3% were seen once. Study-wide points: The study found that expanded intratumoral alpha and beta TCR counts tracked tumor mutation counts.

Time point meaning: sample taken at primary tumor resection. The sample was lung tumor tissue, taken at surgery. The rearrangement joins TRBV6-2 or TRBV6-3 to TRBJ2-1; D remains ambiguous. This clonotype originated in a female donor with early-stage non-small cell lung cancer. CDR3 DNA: TGTGCCAGCAGTTATGGTGAGCAGTTCTTC. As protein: CASSYGEQFF.